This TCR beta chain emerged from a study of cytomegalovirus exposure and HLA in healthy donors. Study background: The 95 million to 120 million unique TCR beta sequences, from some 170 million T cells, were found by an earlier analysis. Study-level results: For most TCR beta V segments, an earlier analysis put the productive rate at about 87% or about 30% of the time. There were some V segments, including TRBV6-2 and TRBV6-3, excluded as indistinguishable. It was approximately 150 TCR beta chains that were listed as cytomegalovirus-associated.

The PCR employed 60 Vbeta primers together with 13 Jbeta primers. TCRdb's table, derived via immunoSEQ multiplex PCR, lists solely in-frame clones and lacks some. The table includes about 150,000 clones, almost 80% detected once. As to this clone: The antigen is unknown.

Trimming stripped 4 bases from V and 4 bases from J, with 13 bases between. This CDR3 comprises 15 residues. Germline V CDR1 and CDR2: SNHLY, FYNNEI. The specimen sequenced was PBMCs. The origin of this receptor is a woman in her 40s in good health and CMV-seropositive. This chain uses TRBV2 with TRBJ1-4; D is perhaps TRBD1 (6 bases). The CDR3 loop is CASSGTAGNNEKLFF. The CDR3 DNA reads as TGTGCCAGCAGTGGGACAGCCGGTAATAATGAAAAACTGTTTTTT.